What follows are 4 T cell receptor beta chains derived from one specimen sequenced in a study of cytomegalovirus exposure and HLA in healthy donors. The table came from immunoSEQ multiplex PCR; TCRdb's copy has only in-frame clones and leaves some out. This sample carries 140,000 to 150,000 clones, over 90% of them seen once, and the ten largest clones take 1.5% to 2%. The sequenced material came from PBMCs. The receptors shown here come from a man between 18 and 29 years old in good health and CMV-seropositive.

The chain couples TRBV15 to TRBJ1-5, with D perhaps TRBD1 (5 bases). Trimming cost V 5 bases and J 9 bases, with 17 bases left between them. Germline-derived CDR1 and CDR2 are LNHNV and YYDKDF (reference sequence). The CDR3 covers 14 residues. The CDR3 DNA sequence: TGTGCCACCAGCTTACAGTGGGGGGATCGGCCCCAGCATTTT. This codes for CATSLQWGDRPQHF. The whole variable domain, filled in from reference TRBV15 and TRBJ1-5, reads DAMVIQNPRYQVTQFGKPVTLSCSQTLNHNVMYWYQQKSSQAPKLLFHYYDKDFNNEADTPDNFQSRRPNTSFCFLDIRSPGLGDTAMYLCATSLQWGDRPQHFGDGTRLSIL.

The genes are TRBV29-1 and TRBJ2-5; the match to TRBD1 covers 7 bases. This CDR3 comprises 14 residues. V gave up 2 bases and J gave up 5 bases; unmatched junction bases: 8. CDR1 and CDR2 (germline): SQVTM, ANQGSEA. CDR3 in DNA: TGCAGCGTTGAAAAATCGACAGGGCGGGAGACCCAGTACTTC. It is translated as CSVEKSTGRETQYF.

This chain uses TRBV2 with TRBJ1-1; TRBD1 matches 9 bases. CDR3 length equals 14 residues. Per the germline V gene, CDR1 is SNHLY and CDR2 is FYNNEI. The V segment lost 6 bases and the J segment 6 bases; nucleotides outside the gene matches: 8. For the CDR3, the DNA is TGTGCCAGCAGGGCAGGGACAGGGCGTCCTGAAGCTTTCTTT. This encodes CASRAGTGRPEAFF.

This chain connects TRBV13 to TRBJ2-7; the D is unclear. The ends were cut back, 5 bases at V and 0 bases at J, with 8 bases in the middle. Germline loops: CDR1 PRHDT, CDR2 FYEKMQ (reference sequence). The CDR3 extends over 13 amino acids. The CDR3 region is CASSPRSSYEQYF. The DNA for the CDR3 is TGTGCCAGCAGCCCAAGGAGCTCCTACGAGCAGTACTTC.